The source of this T cell receptor beta chain is a study of human T cells and chemical hapten exposure. The wider study: DPC at 0.01% went onto the upper back in patch tests, read at 6 days.

As originally analysed: The number of TCRs in each sample had a median of roughly 100,000 and spanned about 20,000 to 690,600. TCRdb re-analysed the RACE reads in MiXCR, keeping a single row per CDR3 protein. The V and J calls follow TCRdb's processing rather than the paper's. The repertoire includes approximately 91,000 distinct CDR3 sequences, about 9.9% of them detected once, and roughly 1.5% sits in the top ten. Regarding time point: patch test 2, 6 weeks after DPC sensitization. Sample treatment: therapeutic diphenylcyclopropenone sensitization with weekly scalp DPC. Blood draws came before every patch-test application. There are 15 residues in the CDR3. V lost 0 bases and J lost 4, with 13 bases in between. The V gene's germline CDR1 is MNHEY and CDR2 SVGEGT. The count of this clonotype is one.

The sequence was obtained from a man aged 18 to 30 with alopecia areata. Some clones in this sample may be carry-over from other donors' samples. The chain employs TRBV6-2 or TRBV6-3 and TRBJ2-7; D gene uncertain. Sequenced material: whole blood, taken in connection with sensitization to the hapten diphenylcyclopropenone (DPC). The CDR3: CASSYSGTSKYEQYF. CDR3 DNA sequence: TGTGCCAGCAGTTACTCTGGCACAAGTAAGTACGAGCAGTACTTC.